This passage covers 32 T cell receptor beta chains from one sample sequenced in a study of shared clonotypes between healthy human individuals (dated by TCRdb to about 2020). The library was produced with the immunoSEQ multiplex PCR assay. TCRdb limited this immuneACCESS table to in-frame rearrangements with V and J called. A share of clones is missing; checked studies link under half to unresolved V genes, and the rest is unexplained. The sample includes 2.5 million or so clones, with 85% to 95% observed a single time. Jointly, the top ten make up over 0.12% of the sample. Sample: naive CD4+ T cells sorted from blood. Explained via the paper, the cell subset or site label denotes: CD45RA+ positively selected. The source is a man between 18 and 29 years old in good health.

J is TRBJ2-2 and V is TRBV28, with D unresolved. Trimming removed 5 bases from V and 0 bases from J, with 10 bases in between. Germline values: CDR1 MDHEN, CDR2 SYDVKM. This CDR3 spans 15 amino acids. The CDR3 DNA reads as TGTGCCAGCAGTCCCCGTTGGCCGAACACCGGGGAGCTGTTTTTT. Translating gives CASSPRWPNTGELFF. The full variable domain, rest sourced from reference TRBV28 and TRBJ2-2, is DVKVTQSSRYLVKRTGEKVFLECVQDMDHENMFWYRQDPGLGLRLIYFSYDVKMKEKGDIPEGYSVSREKKERFSLILESASTNQTSMYLCASSPRWPNTGELFFGEGSRLTVL.

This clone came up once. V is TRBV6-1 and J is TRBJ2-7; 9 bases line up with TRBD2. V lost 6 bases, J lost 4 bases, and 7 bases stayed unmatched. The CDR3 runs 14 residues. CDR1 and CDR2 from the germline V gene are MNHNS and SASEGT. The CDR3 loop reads CASRYIAGVYEQYF. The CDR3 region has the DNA TGTGCCAGCAGATATATAGCGGGAGTGTACGAGCAGTACTTC.

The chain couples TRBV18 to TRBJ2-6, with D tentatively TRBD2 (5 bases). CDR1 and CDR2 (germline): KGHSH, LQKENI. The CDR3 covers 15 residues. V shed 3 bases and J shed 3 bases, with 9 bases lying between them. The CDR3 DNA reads TGTGCCAGCTCACCGCGGGTAGATGGGGCCAACGTCCTGACTTTC. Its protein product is CASSPRVDGANVLTF.

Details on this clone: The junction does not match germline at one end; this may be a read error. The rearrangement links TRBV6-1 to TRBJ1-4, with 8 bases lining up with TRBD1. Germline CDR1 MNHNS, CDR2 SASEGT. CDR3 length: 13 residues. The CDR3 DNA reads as TGTGCCATCAGTGGTGGACAGGGAGAAAAACTGTTTTTT. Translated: CAISGGQGEKLFF.

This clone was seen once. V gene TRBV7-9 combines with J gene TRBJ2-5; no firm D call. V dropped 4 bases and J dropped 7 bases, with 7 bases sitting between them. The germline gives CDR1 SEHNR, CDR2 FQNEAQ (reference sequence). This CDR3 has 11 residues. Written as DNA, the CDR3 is TGTGCCAGCAGCTCTAAAGGGACCCAGTACTTC. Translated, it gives CASSSKGTQYF.

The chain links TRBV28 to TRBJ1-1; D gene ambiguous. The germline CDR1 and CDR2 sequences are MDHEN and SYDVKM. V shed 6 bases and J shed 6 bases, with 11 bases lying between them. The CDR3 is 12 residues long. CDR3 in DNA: TGTGCCAGCAGCACGTCCATTGCTGAAGCTTTCTTT. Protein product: CASSTSIAEAFF.

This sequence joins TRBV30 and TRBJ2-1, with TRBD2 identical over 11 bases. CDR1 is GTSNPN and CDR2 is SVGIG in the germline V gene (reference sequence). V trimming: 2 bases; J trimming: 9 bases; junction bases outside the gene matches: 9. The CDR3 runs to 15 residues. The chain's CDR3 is CAWSRSGGATIEQFF. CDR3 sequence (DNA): TGTGCCTGGAGTCGTAGCGGGGGGGCCACTATTGAGCAGTTCTTC.

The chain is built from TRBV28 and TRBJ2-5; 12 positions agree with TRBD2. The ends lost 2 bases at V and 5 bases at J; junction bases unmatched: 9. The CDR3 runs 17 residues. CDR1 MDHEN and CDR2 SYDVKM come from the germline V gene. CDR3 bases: TGTGCCAGCAGTTTACTCGGGCTAGCGGGAGGGAGGGAGACCCAGTACTTC. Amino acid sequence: CASSLLGLAGGRETQYF.

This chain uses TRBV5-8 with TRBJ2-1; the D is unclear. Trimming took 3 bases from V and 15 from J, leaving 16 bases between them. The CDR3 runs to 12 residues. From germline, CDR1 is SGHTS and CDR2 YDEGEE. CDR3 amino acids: CASSSQLVDRFF. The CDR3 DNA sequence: TGTGCCAGCAGCTCCCAGTTGGTGGATCGGTTCTTC.

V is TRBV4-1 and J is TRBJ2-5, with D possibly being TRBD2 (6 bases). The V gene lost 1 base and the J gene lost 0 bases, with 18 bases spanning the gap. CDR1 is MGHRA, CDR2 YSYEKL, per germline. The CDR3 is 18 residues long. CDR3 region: CASSQGAFGGGYQETQYF. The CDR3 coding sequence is TGCGCCAGCAGCCAAGGGGCTTTCGGTGGGGGGTACCAAGAGACCCAGTACTTC.

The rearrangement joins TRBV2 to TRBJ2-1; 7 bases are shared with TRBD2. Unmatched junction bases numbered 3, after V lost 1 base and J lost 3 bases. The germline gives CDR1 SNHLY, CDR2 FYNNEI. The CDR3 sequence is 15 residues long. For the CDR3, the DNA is TGTGCCAGCAGTGAAGACGGACTAGGCTACAATGAGCAGTTCTTC. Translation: CASSEDGLGYNEQFF.

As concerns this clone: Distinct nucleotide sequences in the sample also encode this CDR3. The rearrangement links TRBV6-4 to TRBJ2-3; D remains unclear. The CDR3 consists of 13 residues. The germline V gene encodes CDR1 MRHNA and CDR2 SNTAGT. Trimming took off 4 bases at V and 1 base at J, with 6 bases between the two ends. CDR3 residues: CASSAQGTDTQYF. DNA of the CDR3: TGTGCCAGCAGTGCCCAGGGCACAGATACGCAGTATTTT.

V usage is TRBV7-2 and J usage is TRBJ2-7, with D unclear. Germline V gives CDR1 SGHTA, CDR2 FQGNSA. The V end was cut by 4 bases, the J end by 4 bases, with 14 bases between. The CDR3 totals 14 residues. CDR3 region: CASSSQSSSYEQYF. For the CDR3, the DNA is TGTGCCAGCAGCTCGCAAAGTTCGAGTTACGAGCAGTACTTC.

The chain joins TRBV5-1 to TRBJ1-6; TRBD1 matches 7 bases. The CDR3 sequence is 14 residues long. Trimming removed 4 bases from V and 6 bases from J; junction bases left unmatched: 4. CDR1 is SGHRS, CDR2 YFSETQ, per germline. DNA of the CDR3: TGCGCCAGCAGCGTGCCAGGGGGTAATTCACCCCTCCACTTT. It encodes CASSVPGGNSPLHF.

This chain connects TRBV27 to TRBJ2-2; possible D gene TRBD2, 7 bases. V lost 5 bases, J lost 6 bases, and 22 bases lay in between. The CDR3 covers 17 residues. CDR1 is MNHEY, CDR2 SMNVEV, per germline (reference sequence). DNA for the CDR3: TGTGCCAGCAGTGGGGGGGCTCCCCCGGGAGCACCCGGGGAGCTGTTTTTT. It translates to CASSGGAPPGAPGELFF.

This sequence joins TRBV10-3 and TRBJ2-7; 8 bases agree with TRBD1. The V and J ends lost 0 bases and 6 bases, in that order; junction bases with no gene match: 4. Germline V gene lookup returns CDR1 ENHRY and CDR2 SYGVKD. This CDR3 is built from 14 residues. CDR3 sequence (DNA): TGTGCCATCAGTGAGTCTCGGACAGGGACCGAGCAGTACTTC. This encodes CAISESRTGTEQYF.

The CDR3 bases are TGCGCCAGCAGCCCCGGGACGGGAGTTAATAATTCACCCCTCCACTTT. It encodes CASSPGTGVNNSPLHF. This sequence joins TRBV5-1 and TRBJ1-6; tentatively, D is TRBD1 (5 bases). The V gene lost 4 bases and the J gene lost 5 bases, with 16 bases spanning the gap. Looked up from germline, CDR1 is SGHRS and CDR2 is YFSETQ. The CDR3 loop spans 16 amino acids.

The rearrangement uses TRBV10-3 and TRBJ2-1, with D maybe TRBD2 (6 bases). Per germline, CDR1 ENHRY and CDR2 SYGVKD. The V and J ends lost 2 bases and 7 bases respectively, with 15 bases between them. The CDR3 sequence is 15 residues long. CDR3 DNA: TGTGCCATCAGTGAGAAGAGAGAAGGAGGGAATGAGCAGTTCTTC. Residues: CAISEKREGGNEQFF.

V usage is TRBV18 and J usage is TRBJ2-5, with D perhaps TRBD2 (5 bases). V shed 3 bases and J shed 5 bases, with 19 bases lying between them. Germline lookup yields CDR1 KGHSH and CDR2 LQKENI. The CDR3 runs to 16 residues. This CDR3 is CASSPGVGSLGETQYF. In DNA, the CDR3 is TGTGCCAGCTCACCCGGGGTCGGATCCCTCGGGGAGACCCAGTACTTC.

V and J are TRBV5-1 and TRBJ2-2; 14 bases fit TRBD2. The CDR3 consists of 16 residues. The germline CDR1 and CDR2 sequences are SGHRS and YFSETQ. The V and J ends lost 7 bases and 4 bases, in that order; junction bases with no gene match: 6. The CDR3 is CASAKTSGRATGELFF. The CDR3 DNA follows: TGCGCCAGCGCCAAGACTAGCGGGAGGGCCACCGGGGAGCTGTTTTTT. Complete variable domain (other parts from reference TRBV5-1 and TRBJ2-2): KAGVTQTPRYLIKTRGQQVTLSCSPISGHRSVSWYQQTPGQGLQFLFEYFSETQRNKGNFPGRFSGRQFSNSRSEMNVSTLELGDSALYLCASAKTSGRATGELFFGEGSRLTVL.

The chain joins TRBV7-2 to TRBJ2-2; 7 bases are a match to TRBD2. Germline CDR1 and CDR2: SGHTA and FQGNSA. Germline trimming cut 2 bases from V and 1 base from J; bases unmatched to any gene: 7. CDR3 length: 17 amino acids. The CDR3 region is CASSLHAGLLNTGELFF. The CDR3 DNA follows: TGTGCCAGCAGCTTACATGCGGGACTACTGAACACCGGGGAGCTGTTTTTT.

The CDR3 region is CASSRNFGELGNEQFF. CDR3 nucleotides: TGTGCCAGCAGCCGTAACTTTGGGGAGTTGGGCAATGAGCAGTTCTTC. The chain combines TRBV27 with TRBJ2-1, with a possible D match to TRBD2 (5 bases). The CDR3 length is 16 residues. CDR1 is MNHEY and CDR2 is SMNVEV in the germline V gene (reference sequence). Trimming shortened V by 6 bases and J by 6 bases, and 21 bases separated the two germline ends.

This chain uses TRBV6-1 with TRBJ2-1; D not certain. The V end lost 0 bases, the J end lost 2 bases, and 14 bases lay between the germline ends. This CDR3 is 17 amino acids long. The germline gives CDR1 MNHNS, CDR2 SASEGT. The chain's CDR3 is CASSEALVALPYNEQFF. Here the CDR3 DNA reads TGTGCCAGCAGTGAAGCGCTTGTGGCTCTTCCCTACAATGAGCAGTTCTTC.

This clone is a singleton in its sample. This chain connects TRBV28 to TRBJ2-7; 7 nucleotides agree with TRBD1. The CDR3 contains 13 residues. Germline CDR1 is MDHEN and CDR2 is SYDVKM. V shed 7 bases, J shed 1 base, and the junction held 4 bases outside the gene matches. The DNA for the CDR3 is TGTGCCAGCAACCGGGACAGATCCTACGAGCAGTACTTC. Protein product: CASNRDRSYEQYF.

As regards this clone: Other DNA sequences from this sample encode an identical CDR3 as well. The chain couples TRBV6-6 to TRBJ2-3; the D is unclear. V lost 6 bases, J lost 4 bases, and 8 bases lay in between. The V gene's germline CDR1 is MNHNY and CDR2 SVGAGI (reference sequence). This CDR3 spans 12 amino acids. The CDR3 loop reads CASSFSADTQYF. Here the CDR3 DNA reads TGTGCCAGCAGCTTTTCGGCAGATACGCAGTATTTT.

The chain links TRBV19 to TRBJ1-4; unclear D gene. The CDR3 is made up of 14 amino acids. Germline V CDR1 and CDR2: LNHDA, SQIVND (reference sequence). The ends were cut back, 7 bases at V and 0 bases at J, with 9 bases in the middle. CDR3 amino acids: CASKPDATNEKLFF. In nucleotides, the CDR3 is TGTGCCAGTAAACCAGATGCAACTAATGAAAAACTGTTTTTT.

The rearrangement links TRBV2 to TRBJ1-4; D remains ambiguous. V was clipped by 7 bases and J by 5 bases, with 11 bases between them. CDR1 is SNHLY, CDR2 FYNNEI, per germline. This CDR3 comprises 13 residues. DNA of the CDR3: TGTGCCAGCACGGCCCTCCAGAATGAAAAACTGTTTTTT. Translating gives CASTALQNEKLFF.

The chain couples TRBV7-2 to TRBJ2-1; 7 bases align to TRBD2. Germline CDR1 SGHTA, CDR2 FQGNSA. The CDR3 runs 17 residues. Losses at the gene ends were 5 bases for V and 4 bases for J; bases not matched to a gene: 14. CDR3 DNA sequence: TGTGCCAGCAGCATGACAGCCGGGACTAACAAGTACAATGAGCAGTTCTTC. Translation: CASSMTAGTNKYNEQFF.

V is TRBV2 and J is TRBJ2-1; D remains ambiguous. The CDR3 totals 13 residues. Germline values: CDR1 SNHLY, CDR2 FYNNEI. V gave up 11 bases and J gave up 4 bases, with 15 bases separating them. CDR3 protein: CAGKGNSYNEQFF. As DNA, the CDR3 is TGTGCCGGAAAAGGGAATTCATACAATGAGCAGTTCTTC.

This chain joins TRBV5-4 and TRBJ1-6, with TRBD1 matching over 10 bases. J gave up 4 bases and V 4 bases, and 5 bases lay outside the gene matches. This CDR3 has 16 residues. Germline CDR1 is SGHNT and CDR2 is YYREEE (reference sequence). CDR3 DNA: TGTGCCAGCAGCCCGACAGGGGGCGGGTATAATTCACCCCTCCACTTT. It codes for CASSPTGGGYNSPLHF.

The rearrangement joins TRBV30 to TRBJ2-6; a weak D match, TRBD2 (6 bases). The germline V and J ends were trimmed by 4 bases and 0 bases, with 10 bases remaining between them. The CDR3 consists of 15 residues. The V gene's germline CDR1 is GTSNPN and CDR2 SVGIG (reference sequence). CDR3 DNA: TGTGCCTGGACTCGGGGGAGCTCTGGGGCCAACGTCCTGACTTTC. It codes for CAWTRGSSGANVLTF.

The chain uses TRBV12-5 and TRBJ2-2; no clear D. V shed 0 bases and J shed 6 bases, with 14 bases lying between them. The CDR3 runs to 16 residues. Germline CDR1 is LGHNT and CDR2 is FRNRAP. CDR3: CASGLVGQLNPGELFF. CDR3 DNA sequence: TGTGCTAGTGGTTTGGTAGGGCAGTTAAATCCCGGGGAGCTGTTTTTT.